The 2 T cell receptor beta chains below were found in one sample sequenced in a study of Graves' ophthalmopathy and Graves' hyperthyroidism. Amplified TCR beta CDR3 regions were obtained using RNA transcripts as template. HTBI primers were employed in first-round RT-PCR, then a second-round multiplex PCR followed. TCRdb re-analysed the multiplex PCR reads in MiXCR, keeping a single row per CDR3 protein. The table lists approximately 500,000 distinct CDR3 sequences, roughly an eighth of them singletons. Sequenced material: blood. The receptors shown here come from a woman aged 25-40 years with Graves' ophthalmopathy.

This clonotype has ten or more counts. The rearrangement joins TRBV30 to TRBJ1-6; possibly TRBD1 for D (5 bases). The CDR3 has 15 amino acids. CDR1 is GTSNPN, CDR2 SVGIG, per germline (reference sequence). V was trimmed by 2 bases and J by 7 bases, leaving 15 bases between them. CDR3 protein: CAWSQGPLWNSPLHF. The CDR3 DNA is TGTGCCTGGAGTCAGGGTCCATTGTGGAATTCACCCCTCCACTTT.

This clonotype was detected only a few times. An end of the junction does not agree with germline; a read error may underlie this. The rearrangement joins TRBV5-6 to TRBJ1-1; D is perhaps TRBD1 (6 bases). Per the germline V gene, CDR1 is SGHDT and CDR2 is YYEEEE. The CDR3 is made up of 15 amino acids. The CDR3 nucleotides read TGCGCCAGCAGCTCAGCCGGACAGTCAGACACTGAAGCTTTCTTT. It codes for CASSSAGQSDTEAFF.